This T cell receptor beta chain was profiled in a study of blood T cell repertoires in COVID-19. Study context: Acute-phase and convalescent COVID-19 samples originated in the United States, Italy and Spain. PBMCs, B-cell-depleted T cells, or T cells provided the cDNA or gDNA that made up the material.

This clone is a singleton in its sample. Authors' data handling: For nucleated cells, counts were estimated from reference gene primer amplification. Here immunoSEQ multiplex PCR was the method, and the copy in TCRdb shows in-frame clones only, minus some. V and J calls and clone size are as listed in that table; D and trimming were resolved from the DNA. This sample has roughly 240,000 clones, with 75% to 85% found just once. The specimen sequenced was peripheral blood. This clonotype originated in a man in his forties who had recovered from COVID-19.

CDR3 nucleotide sequence: TGTGCCAGCAGCTTGCCGGGAGTTGAAGCTTTCTTT. The encoded protein is CASSLPGVEAFF. This chain uses TRBV5-4 with TRBJ1-1; unclear D gene. The ends were cut back, 1 base at V and 7 bases at J, with 8 bases in the middle. The CDR3 length is 12 residues. Germline CDR1 SGHNT, CDR2 YYREEE (reference sequence).